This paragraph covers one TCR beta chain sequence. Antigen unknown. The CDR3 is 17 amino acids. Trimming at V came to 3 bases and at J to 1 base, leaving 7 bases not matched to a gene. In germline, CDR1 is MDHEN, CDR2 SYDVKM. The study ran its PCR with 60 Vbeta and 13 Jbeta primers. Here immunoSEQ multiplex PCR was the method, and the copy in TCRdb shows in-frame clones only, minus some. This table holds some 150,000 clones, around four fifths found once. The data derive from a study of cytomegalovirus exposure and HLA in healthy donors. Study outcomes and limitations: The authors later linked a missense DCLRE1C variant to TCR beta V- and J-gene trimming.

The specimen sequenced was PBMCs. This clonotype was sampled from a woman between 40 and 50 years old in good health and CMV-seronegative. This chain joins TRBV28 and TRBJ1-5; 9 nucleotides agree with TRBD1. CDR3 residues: CASSLLGQGLSNQPQHF. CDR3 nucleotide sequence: TGTGCCAGCAGTTTGTTAGGACAGGGGTTGAGCAATCAGCCCCAGCATTTT. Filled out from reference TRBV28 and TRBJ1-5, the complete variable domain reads DVKVTQSSRYLVKRTGEKVFLECVQDMDHENMFWYRQDPGLGLRLIYFSYDVKMKEKGDIPEGYSVSREKKERFSLILESASTNQTSMYLCASSLLGQGLSNQPQHFGDGTRLSIL.